A single T cell receptor beta chain is shown here with its context. The sample is drawn from a study of T cell changes during pregnancy in multiple sclerosis. Clones were sequenced by immunoSEQ multiplex PCR, and TCRdb holds only the in-frame ones, with some missing. The data hold just under 45,000 clones, with over 85% observed a single time. Germline loops: CDR1 SEHNR, CDR2 FQNEAQ (reference sequence). Germline trimming cut 1 base from V and 5 bases from J; bases unmatched to any gene: 2. This CDR3 contains 14 residues. This chain connects TRBV7-9 to TRBJ1-1; 9 bases are shared with TRBD1. This receptor was taken from a female donor with multiple sclerosis, enrolled in a pregnancy study. This specimen consisted of CD4+ T cells from peripheral blood mononuclear cells, obtained in the first trimester of pregnancy. In DNA form, the CDR3 reads TGTGCCAGCAGCTTAGGGACAGGGGTGACTGAAGCTTTCTTT. It encodes CASSLGTGVTEAFF.